The clone carrying this T cell receptor (beta chain) is a singleton in its sample. The sample is drawn from a study of CD8 T cells in Susac syndrome. CD8+ and CD4+ T cells circulating in blood were sequenced for TCR beta. Negative isolation was applied to CD8+ and CD4+ T cells, and FACS enrichment was applied to TEMRA cells. The RNA input was roughly 0.45 to 1 ug, and it was reverse transcribed with random hexamers. Multiplex PCR with immunoSEQ amplified the TCR beta CDR3 across 54 Vbeta and 13 Jbeta. TCRdb re-called the immunoSEQ multiplex PCR reads with MiXCR, one entry per CDR3 protein. The sample yields approximately 200,000 distinct CDR3 sequences, about 95% seen once. CDR1 is SGDLS, CDR2 YYNGEE, per germline. This CDR3 is built from 13 residues. The V end was cut by 2 bases, the J end by 4 bases, with 6 bases between.

The sequence derives from a human donor with multiple sclerosis. The genes are TRBV9 and TRBJ2-2; D uncertain. The sample was CD4+ T cells from PBMCs. The CDR3 loop reads CASSVDTTGELFF. DNA of the CDR3: TGTGCCAGCAGCGTTGACACCACCGGGGAGCTGTTTTTT. Full variable domain (rest looked up from reference TRBV9 and TRBJ2-2): DSGVTQTPKHLITATGQRVTLRCSPRSGDLSVYWYQQSLDQGLQFLIQYYNGEERAKGNILERFSAQQFPDLHSELNLSSLELGDSALYFCASSVDTTGELFFGEGSRLTVL.